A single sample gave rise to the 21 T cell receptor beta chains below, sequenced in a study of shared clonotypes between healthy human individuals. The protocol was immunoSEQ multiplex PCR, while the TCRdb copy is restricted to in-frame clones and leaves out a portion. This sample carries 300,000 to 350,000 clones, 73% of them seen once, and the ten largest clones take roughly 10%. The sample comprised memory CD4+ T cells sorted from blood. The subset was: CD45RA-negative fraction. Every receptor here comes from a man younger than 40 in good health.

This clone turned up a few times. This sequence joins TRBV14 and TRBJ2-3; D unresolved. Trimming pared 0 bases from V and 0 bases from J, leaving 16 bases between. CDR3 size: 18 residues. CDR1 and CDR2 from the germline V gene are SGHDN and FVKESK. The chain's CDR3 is CASSQDWISRTSTDTQYF. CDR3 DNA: TGTGCCAGCAGCCAAGATTGGATTAGTCGAACTAGCACAGATACGCAGTATTTT.

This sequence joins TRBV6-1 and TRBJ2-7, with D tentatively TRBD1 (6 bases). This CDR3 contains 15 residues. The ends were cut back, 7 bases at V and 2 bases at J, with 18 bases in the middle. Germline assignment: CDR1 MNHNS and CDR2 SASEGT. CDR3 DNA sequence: TGTGCCAGCAACGACAGGTCGAAAAAAACCTACGAGCAGTACTTC. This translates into CASNDRSKKTYEQYF.

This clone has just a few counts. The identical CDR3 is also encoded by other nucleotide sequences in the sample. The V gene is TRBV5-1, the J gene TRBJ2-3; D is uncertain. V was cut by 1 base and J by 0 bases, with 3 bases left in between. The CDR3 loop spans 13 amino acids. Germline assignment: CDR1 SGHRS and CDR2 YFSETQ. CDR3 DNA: TGCGCCAGCAGCTTGTCTAGCACAGATACGCAGTATTTT. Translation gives CASSLSSTDTQYF.

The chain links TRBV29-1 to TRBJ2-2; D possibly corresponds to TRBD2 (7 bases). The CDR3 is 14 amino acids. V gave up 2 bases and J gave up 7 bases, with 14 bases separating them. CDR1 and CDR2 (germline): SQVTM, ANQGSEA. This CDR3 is CSVEPRGAIGELFF. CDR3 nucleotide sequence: TGCAGCGTTGAACCCCGGGGGGCGATCGGGGAGCTGTTTTTT.

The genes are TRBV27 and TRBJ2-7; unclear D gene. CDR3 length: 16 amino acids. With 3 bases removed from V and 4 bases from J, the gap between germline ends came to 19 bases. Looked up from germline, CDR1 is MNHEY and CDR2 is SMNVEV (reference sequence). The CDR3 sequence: CASSLSRSPRKYEQYF. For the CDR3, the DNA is TGTGCCAGCAGTTTGTCCCGGTCTCCTCGCAAATACGAGCAGTACTTC.

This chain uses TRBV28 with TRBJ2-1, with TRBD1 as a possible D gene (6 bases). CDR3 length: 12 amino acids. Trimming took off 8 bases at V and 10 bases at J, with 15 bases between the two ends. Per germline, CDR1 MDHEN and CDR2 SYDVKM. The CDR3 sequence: CASQHTDREQFF. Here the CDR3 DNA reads TGTGCCAGCCAACATACCGACAGGGAGCAGTTCTTC.

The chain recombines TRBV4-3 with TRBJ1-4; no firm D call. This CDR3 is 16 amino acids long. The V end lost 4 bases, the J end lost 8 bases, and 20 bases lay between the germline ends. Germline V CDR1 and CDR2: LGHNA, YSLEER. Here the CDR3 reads CASSPRSGTSEEKLFF. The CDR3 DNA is TGCGCCAGCAGCCCACGTTCCGGCACCTCTGAGGAAAAACTGTTTTTT.

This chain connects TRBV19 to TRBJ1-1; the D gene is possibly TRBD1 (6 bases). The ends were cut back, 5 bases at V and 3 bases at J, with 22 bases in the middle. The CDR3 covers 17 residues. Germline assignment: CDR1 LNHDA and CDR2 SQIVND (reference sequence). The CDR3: CASSPYLQGRLDTEAFF. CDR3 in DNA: TGTGCCAGTAGTCCCTACCTCCAGGGGAGGTTGGACACTGAAGCTTTCTTT.

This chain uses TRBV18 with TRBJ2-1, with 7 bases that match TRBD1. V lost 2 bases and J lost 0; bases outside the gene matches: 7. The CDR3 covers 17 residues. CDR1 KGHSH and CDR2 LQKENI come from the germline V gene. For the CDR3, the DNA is TGTGCCAGCTCACCAAGGGGGCTCGGCCCCTCCTACAATGAGCAGTTCTTC. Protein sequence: CASSPRGLGPSYNEQFF.

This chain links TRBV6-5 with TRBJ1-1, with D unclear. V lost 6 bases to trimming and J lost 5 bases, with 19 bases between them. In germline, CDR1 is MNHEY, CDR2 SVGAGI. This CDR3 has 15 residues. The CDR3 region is CASRPVGYVETEAFF. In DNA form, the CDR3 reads TGTGCCAGCAGACCCGTGGGTTATGTGGAGACTGAAGCTTTCTTT.

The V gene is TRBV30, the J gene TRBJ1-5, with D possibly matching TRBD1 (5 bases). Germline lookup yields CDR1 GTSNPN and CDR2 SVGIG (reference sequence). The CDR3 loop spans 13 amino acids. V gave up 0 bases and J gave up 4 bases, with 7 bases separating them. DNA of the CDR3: TGTGCCTGGAGTGTACAGGAGAATCAGCCCCAGCATTTT. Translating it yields CAWSVQENQPQHF.

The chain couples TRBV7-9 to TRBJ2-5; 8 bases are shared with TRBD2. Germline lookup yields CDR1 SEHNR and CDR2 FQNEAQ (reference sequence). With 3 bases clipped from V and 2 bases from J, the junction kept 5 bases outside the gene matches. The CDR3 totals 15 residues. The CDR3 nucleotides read TGTGCCAGCAGCTTTACGGGAGGGAAGCAAGAGACCCAGTACTTC. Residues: CASSFTGGKQETQYF. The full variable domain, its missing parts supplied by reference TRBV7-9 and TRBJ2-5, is DTGVSQNPRHKITKRGQNVTFRCDPISEHNRLYWYRQTLGQGPEFLTYFQNEAQLEKSRLLSDRFSAERPKGSFSTLEIQRTEQGDSAMYLCASSFTGGKQETQYFGPGTRLLVL.

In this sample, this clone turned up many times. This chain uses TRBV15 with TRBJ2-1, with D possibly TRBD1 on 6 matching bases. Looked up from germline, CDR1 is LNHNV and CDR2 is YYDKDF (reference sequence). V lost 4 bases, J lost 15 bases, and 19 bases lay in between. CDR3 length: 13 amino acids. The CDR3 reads CATSTGAGDPPFF. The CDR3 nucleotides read TGTGCCACCAGCACCGGGGCAGGGGACCCCCCGTTCTTC.

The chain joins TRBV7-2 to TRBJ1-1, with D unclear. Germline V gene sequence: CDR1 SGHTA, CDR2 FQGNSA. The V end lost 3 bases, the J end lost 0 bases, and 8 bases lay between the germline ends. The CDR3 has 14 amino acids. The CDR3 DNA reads TGTGCCAGCAGCTTTAAAACAGTGAACACTGAAGCTTTCTTT. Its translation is CASSFKTVNTEAFF.

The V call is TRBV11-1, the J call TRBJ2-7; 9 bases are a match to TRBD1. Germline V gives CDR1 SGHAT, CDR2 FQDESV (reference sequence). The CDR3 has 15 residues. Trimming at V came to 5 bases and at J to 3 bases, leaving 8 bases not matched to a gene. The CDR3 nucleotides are TGTGCCAGCAGCATAGGGATGGACAGGGGCTACGAGCAGTACTTC. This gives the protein CASSIGMDRGYEQYF.

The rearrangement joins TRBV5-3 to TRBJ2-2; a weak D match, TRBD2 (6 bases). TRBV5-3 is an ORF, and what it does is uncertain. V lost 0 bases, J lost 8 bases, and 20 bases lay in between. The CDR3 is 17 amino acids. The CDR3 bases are TGTGCCAGAAGCTTGGTCCCCTCGGCGGGAATTGAGGGGGAGCTGTTTTTT. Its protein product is CARSLVPSAGIEGELFF.

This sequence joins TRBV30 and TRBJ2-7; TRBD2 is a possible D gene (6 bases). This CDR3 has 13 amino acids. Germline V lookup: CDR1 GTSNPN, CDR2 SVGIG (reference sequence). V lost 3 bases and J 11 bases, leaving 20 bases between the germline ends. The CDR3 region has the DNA TGTGCCTGGAGGAGACTGCCCGGGCGGGAAAAGTACTTC. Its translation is CAWRRLPGREKYF.

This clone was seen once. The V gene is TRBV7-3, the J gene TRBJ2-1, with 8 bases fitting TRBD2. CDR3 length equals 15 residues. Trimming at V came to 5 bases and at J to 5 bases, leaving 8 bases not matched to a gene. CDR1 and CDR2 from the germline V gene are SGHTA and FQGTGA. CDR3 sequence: CASSLSGGPHNEQFF. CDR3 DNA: TGTGCCAGCAGCCTTTCGGGAGGGCCTCACAATGAGCAGTTCTTC.

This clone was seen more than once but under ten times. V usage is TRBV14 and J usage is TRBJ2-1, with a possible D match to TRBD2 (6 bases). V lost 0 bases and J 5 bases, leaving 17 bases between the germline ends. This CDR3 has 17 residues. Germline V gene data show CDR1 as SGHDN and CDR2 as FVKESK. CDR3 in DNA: TGTGCCAGCAGCCAAGAAGAGGGGTTAGCGGCCCACAATGAGCAGTTCTTC. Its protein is CASSQEEGLAAHNEQFF.

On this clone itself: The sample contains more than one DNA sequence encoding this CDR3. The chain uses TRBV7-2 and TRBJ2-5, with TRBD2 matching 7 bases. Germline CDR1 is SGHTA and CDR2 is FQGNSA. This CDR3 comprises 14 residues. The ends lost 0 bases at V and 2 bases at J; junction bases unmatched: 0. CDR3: CASSLAGGQETQYF. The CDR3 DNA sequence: TGTGCCAGCAGCTTAGCGGGAGGGCAAGAGACCCAGTACTTC.

The CDR3 coding sequence is TGTGCCAGCAGCCCAGAGCGGGAGAGTTGGGAGACCCAGTACTTC. Translating gives CASSPERESWETQYF. This chain connects TRBV2 to TRBJ2-5, with TRBD2 identical over 8 bases. The V and J ends lost 6 bases and 5 bases, in that order; junction bases with no gene match: 11. The CDR3 sequence is 15 residues long. CDR1 is SNHLY and CDR2 is FYNNEI in the germline V gene.